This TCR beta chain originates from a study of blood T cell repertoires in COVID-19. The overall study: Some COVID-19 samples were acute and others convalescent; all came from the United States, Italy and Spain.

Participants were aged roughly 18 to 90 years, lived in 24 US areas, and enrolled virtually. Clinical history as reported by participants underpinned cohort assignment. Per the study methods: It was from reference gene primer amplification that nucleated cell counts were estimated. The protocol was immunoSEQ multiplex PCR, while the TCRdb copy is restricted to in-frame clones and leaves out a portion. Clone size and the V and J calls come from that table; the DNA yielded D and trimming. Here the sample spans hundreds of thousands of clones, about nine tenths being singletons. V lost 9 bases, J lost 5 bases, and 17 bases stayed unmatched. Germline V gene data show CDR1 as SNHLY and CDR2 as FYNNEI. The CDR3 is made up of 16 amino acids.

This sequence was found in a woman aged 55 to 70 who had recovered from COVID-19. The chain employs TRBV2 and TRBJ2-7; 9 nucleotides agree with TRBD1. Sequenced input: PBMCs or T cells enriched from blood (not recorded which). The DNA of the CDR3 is TGTGCCAGTCTAAGCTACTCGTCCCGGGACAGGGACGAGCAGTACTTC. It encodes CASLSYSSRDRDEQYF.